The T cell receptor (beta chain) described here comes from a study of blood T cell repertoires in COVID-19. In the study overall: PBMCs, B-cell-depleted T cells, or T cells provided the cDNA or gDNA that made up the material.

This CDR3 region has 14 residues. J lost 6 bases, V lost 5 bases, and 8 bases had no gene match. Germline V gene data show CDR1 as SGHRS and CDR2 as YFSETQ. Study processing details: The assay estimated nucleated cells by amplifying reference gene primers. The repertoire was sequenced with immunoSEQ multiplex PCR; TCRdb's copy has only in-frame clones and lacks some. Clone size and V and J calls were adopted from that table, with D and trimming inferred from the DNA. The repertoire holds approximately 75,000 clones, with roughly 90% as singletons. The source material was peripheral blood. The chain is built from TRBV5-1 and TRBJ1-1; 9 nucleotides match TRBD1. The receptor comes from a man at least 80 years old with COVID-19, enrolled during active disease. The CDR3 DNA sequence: TGCGCCAGCAGGTCCGGTGGGACAGGGCCTGAAGCTTTCTTT. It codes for CASRSGGTGPEAFF.